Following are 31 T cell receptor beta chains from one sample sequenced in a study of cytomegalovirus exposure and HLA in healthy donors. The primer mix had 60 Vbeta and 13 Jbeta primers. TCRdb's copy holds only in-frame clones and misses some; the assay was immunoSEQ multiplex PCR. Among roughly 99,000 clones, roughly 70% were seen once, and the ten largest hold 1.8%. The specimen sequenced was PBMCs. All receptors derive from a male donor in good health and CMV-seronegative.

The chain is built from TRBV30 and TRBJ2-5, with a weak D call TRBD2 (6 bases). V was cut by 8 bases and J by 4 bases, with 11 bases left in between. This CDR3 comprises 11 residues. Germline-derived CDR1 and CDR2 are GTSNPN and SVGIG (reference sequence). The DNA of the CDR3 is TGTGCCGGCCGGAGGGGAGAGACCCAGTACTTC. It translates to CAGRRGETQYF.

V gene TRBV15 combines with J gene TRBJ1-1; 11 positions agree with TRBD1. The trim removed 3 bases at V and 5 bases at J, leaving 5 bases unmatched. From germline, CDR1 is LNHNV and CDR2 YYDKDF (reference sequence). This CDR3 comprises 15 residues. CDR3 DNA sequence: TGTGCCACCAGCAGTCCCGGACAGGGGGCTACTGAAGCTTTCTTT. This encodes CATSSPGQGATEAFF.

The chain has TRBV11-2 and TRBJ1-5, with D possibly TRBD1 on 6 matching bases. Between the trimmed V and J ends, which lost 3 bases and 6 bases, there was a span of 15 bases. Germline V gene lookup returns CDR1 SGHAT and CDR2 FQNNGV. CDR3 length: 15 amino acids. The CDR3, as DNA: TGTGCCAGCAGCTTCGGCCTGGGGGCTGGTCAGCCCCAGCATTTT. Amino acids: CASSFGLGAGQPQHF.

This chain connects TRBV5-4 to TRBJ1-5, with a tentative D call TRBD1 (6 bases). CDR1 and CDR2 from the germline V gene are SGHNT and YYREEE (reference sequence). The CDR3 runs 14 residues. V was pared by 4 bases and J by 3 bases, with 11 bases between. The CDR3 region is CASSQDSDNQPQHF. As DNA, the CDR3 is TGTGCCAGCAGCCAGGACAGCGACAATCAGCCCCAGCATTTT.

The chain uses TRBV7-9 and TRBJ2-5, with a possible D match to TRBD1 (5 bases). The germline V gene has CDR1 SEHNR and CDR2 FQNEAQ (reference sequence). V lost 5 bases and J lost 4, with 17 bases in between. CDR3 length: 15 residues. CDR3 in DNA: TGTGCCAGCAGCCGCCCGAGAAGTAGGGGAGAGACCCAGTACTTC. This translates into CASSRPRSRGETQYF.

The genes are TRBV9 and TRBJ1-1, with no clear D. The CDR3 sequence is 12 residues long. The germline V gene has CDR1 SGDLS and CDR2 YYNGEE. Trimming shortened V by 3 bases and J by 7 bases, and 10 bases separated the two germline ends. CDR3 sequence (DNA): TGTGCCAGCAGCGGAAGTTACAATGAAGCTTTCTTT. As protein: CASSGSYNEAFF.

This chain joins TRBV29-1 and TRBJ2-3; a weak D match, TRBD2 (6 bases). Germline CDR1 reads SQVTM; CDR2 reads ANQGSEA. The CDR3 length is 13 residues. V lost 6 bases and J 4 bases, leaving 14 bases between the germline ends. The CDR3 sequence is CSVETSWADTQYF. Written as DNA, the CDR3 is TGCAGCGTCGAGACTAGTTGGGCAGATACGCAGTATTTT.

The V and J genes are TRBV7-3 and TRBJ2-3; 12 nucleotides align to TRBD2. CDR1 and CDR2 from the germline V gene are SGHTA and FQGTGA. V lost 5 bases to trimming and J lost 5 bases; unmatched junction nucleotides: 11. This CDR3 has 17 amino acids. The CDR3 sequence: CASSIKTSGSDGDTQYF. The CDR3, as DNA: TGTGCCAGCAGCATCAAGACTAGCGGGAGTGATGGAGATACGCAGTATTTT. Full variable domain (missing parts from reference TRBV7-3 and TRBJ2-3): GAGVSQTPSNKVTEKGKYVELRCDPISGHTALYWYRQSLGQGPEFLIYFQGTGAADDSGLPNDRFFAVRPEGSVSTLKIQRTERGDSAVYLCASSIKTSGSDGDTQYFGPGTRLTVL.

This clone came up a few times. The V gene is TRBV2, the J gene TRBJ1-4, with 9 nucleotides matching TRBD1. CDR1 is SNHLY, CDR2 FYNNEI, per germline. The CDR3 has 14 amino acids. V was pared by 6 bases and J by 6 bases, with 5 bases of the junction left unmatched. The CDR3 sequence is CASRIQGADEKLFF. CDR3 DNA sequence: TGTGCCAGCAGGATACAGGGGGCGGATGAAAAACTGTTTTTT.

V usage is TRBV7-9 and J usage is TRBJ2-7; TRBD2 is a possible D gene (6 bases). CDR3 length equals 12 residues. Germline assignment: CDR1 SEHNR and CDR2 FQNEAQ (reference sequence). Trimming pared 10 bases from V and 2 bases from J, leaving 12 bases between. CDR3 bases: TGTGCCACCGTTAGCGGAACCTACGAGCAGTACTTC. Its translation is CATVSGTYEQYF.

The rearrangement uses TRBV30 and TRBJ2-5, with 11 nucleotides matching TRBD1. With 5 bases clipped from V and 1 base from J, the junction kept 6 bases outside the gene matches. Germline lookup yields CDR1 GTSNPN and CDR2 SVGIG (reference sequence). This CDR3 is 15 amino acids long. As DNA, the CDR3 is TGTGCCTGGCGGACAGGGGGCCCCCCCCAAGAGACCCAGTACTTC. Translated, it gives CAWRTGGPPQETQYF. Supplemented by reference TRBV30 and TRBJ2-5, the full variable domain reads SQTIHQWPATLVQPVGSPLSLECTVEGTSNPNLYWYRQAAGRGLQLLFYSVGIGQISSEVPQNLSASRPQDRQFILSSKKLLLSDSGFYLCAWRTGGPPQETQYFGPGTRLLVL.

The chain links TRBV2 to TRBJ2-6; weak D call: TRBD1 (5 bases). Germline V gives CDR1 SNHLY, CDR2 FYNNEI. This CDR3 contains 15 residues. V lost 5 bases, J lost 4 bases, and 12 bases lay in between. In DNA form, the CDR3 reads TGTGCCAGCAGTCTCAGGGTTACAGGGGCCAACGTCCTGACTTTC. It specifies CASSLRVTGANVLTF.

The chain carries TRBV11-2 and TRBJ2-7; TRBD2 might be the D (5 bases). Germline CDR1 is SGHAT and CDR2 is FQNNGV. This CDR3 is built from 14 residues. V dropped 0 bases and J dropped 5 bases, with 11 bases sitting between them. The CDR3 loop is CASSLDRYGNEQYF. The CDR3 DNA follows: TGTGCCAGCAGCTTAGATAGATACGGGAACGAGCAGTACTTC.

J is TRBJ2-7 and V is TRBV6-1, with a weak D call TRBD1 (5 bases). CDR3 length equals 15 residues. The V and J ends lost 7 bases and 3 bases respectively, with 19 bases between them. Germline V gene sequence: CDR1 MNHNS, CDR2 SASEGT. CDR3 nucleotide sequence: TGTGCCAGCATAACTCCGACAAAGGGGCTCTACGAGCAGTACTTC. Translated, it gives CASITPTKGLYEQYF.

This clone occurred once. The CDR3 DNA is TGCGCCAGCAGGAAGGACGGGAGATTCACAGATACGCAGTATTTT. Translation: CASRKDGRFTDTQYF. The chain uses TRBV5-1 and TRBJ2-3; TRBD2 might be the D (6 bases). Per the germline V gene, CDR1 is SGHRS and CDR2 is YFSETQ. The CDR3 runs 15 residues. V shed 5 bases and J shed 2 bases, with 15 bases lying between them.

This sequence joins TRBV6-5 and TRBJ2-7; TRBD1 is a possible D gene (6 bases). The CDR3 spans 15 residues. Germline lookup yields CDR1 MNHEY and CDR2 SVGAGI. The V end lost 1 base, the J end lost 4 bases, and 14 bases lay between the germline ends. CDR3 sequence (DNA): TGTGCCAGCAGTTACTACGCAGGGGCGGCTTACGAGCAGTACTTC. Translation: CASSYYAGAAYEQYF.

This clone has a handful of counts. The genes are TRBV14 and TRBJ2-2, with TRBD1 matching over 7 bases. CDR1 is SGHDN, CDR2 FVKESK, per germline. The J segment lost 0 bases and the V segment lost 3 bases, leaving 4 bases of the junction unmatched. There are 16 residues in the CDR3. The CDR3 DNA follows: TGTGCCAGCAGCCAGGGACAGAAAGCGAACACCGGGGAGCTGTTTTTT. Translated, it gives CASSQGQKANTGELFF.

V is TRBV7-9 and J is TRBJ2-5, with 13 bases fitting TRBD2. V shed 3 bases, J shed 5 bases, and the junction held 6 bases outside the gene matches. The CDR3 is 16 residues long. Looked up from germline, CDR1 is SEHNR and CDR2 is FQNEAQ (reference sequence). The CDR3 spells CASSFRTSGSAETQYF. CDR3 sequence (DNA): TGTGCCAGCAGCTTCAGGACTAGCGGGAGCGCCGAGACCCAGTACTTC.

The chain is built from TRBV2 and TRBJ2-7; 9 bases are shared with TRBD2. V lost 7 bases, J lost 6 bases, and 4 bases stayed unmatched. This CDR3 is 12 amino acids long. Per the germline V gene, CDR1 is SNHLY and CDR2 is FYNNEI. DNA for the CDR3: TGTGCCAGCACCCGACTAGCGGCCGAGCAGTACTTC. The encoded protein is CASTRLAAEQYF.

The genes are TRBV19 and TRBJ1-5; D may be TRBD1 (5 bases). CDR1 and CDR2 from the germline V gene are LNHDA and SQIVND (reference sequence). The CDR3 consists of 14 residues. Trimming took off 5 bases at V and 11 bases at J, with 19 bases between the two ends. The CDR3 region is CASSARQGMVAQHF. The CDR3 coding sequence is TGTGCCAGTAGTGCCCGCCAGGGAATGGTGGCCCAGCATTTT.

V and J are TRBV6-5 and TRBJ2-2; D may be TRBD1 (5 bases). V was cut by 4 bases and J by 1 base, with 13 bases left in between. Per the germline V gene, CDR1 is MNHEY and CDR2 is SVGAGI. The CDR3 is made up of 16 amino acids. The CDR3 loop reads CASSFTTDLNTGELFF. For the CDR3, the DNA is TGTGCCAGCAGTTTCACGACAGACCTGAACACCGGGGAGCTGTTTTTT.

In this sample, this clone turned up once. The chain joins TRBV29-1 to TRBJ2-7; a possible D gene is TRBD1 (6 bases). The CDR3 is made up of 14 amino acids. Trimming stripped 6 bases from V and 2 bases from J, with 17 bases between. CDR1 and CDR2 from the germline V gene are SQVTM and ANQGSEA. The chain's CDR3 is CSVTTGKGPYEQYF. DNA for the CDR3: TGCAGCGTAACAACAGGGAAGGGCCCCTACGAGCAGTACTTC.

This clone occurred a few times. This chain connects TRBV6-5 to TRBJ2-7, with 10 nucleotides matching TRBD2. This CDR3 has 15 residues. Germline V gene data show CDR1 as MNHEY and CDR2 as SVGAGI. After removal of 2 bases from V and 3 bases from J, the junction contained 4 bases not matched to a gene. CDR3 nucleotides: TGTGCCAGCAGTTACGGTAGCGGGAGGCGCTACGAGCAGTACTTC. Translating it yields CASSYGSGRRYEQYF.

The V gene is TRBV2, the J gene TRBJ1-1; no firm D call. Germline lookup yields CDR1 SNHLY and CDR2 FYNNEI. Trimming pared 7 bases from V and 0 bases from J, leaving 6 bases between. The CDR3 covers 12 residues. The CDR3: CASIKMNTEAFF. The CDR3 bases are TGTGCCAGCATTAAAATGAACACTGAAGCTTTCTTT.

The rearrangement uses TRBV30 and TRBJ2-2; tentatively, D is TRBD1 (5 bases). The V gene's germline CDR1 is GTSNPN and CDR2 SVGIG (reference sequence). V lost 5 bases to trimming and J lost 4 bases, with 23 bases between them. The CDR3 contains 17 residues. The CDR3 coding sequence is TGTGCCTGGCTTGGGGCTGAAGAAGCTACGGGCACCGGGGAGCTGTTTTTT. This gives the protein CAWLGAEEATGTGELFF. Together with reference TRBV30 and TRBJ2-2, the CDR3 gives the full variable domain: SQTIHQWPATLVQPVGSPLSLECTVEGTSNPNLYWYRQAAGRGLQLLFYSVGIGQISSEVPQNLSASRPQDRQFILSSKKLLLSDSGFYLCAWLGAEEATGTGELFFGEGSRLTVL.

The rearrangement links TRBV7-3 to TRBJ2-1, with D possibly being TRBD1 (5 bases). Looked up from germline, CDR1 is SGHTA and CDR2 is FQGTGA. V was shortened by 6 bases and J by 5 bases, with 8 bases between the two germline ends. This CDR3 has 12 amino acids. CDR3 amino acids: CASRGRNNEQFF. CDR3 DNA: TGTGCCAGCAGGGGGCGAAACAATGAGCAGTTCTTC.

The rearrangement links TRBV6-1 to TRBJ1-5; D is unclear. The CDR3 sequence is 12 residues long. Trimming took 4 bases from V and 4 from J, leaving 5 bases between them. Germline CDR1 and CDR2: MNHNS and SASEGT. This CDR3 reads CASSGGNQPQHF. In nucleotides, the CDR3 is TGTGCCAGCAGTGGAGGAAATCAGCCCCAGCATTTT.

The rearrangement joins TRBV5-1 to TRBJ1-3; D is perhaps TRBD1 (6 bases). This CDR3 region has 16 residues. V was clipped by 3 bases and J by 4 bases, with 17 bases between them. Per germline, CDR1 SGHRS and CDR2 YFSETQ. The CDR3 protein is CASSSGGAPAGNTIYF. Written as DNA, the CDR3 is TGCGCCAGCAGCTCCGGGGGGGCCCCCGCGGGAAACACCATATATTTT.

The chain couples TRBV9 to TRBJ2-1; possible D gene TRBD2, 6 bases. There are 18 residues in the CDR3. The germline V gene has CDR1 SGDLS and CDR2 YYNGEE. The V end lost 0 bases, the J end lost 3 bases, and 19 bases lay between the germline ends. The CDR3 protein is CASSVGFSYGGSYNEQFF. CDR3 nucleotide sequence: TGTGCCAGCAGCGTAGGCTTTTCGTACGGGGGTAGCTACAATGAGCAGTTCTTC.

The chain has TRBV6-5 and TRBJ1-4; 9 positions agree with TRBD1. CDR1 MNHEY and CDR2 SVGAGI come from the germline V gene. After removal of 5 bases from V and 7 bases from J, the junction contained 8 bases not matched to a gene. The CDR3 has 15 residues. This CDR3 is CASSAWTGVGEKLFF. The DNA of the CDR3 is TGTGCCAGCAGTGCCTGGACAGGGGTGGGTGAAAAACTGTTTTTT.

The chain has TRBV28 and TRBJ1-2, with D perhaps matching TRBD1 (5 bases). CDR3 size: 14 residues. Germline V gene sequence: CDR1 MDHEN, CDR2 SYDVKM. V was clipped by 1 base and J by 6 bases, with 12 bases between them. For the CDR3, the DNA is TGTGCCAGCAGTTTATCTCCAGGGTTGGATGGCTACACCTTC. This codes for CASSLSPGLDGYTF.